This T cell receptor (beta chain) was recovered during a study of shared clonotypes between healthy human individuals. Study conclusions and caveats: Investigators expected sequencing depth to affect clonotype sharing among donors.

Cells designated naive CD8 were CD45RO-negative and were positively selected for CCR7, with terminally differentiated effector memory CD45RA+ cells excluded. Regarding this clone: Its antigen is unidentified.

Around 220 ng DNA, tens of thousands of T cell genomes, went into each sorted-subset replicate PCR. Data came from immunoSEQ multiplex PCR; TCRdb stores just in-frame clones and leaves some out. The sample has almost 700,000 clones, just over 90% seen once. The J segment lost 3 bases and the V segment lost 4 bases, leaving 10 bases of the junction unmatched. This CDR3 spans 17 amino acids. The germline V gene has CDR1 MDHEN and CDR2 SYDVKM. Sequenced input: naive CD8+ T cells sorted from blood. This clonotype originated in a man aged 25 to 40 in good health. This chain links TRBV28 with TRBJ2-1, with 9 bases fitting TRBD1. CDR3 sequence: CASSSPLLDRGYNEQFF. The CDR3 DNA is TGTGCCAGCAGTTCACCCCTTTTGGACAGGGGCTACAATGAGCAGTTCTTC. Using reference TRBV28 and TRBJ2-1 for the parts outside the CDR3, the full variable domain is DVKVTQSSRYLVKRTGEKVFLECVQDMDHENMFWYRQDPGLGLRLIYFSYDVKMKEKGDIPEGYSVSREKKERFSLILESASTNQTSMYLCASSSPLLDRGYNEQFFGPGTRLTVL.